This T cell receptor (beta chain) was sequenced for a study of blood T cell repertoires in COVID-19 (dated by TCRdb to the early 2020s). Background for the entire study: Samples from collaborators originated in the United States, Italy and Spain and spanned both the acute and convalescent phases of COVID-19. Samples came from the ongoing ImmuneRACE study (first 160 participants) plus 1,254 subjects from 6 global collaborators. Subjects who had been exposed to COVID-19, were actively infected with it, or had recovered from it provided the deeply sampled blood TCRbeta repertoires that made up the dataset. The repertoires were made available in a free public database intended to serve as a resource for research on the immune response to SARS-CoV-2. A de-identified subject ID, COVID-19 status, age in years and sex were almost always included in the sample metadata. Where available, HLA class I and class II types were obtained from metadata supplied by the sample provider rather than from assay-based typing. The prospective study material was composed of cDNA or gDNA derived from T cells, B-cell-depleted T cells, or PBMCs. The paper as a whole reports these results and caveats: The quantity of clinical and demographic metadata differed by source and by participant and was supplied without curation.

In its sample, this clone was seen once. Its specific antigen is unknown. No base quality values were provided; no much bigger clone lies one nucleotide off. At the junction V is shortened by 6 bases and J by 0 bases, with 20 bases in between. From the germline V gene, CDR1 is MNHEY and CDR2 is SVGEGT. The CDR3 covers 17 residues, taking in both the cysteine and the phenylalanine. The only DNA kept is the CDR3, 51 bases in frame from the first base. One collaborating source in Seattle enrolled patients during active infection and followed them longitudinally through the course of disease. Each collaborating institution followed its own protocols to collect whole blood in K2EDTA tubes. Collaborator samples were shipped for TCRbeta analysis as frozen whole blood, isolated PBMCs, or DNA extracted from either sample type. TCRbeta CDR3 regions were amplified from genomic DNA by means of the immunoSEQ Assay, a bias-controlled multiplex PCR. From the authors' description of their analysis: The number of nucleated cells in each sample was estimated from the amplification of reference gene primers within the assay. To quantify the absolute abundance of each unique TCRbeta CDR3 rearrangement, sequence reads were collapsed and filtered. For each sample, productive Simpson clonality was calculated as the square root of Simpson's diversity index across productive rearrangements. TCRdb carries this immuneACCESS record with in-frame sequences only. Its versions omit some clonotypes, under half of them owing to an unresolved V gene in the studies checked, with the rest unexplained. V and J calls and clone size are given by that table; D and trimming were obtained from the DNA. The sample table lists some 390,000 clones, 89% of them with a count of one. Roughly 1.6% of the sample comes from the top ten.

The origin of this receptor is a woman between 40 and 55 years old with COVID-19, enrolled during active disease. The rearrangement joined TRBV6-2 or TRBV6-3 to TRBJ1-2, and TRBD1 may be the D gene, going by 6 matching bases. Material for sequencing was peripheral blood. The CDR3 reads CASRYHVGRTANYGYTF. The bases are TGTGCCAGCAGATACCATGTTGGACGGACAGCTAACTATGGCTACACCTTC.